The sequence of this T cell receptor (beta chain) was determined in a study of shared clonotypes between healthy human individuals. Only in-frame clones appear in the TCRdb table, and some are missing; sequencing was by immunoSEQ multiplex PCR. The data show millions of clones, 85% to 95% seen once. The CDR3 is 16 amino acids. Germline V gives CDR1 MDHEN, CDR2 SYDVKM. The junction had 10 bases not matched to a gene; V was cut back by 6 bases and J by 4 bases. This TCR was recovered from a young man in good health. Some clones in this sample may be carry-over from other donors' samples. The chain links TRBV28 to TRBJ2-1; 9 nucleotides match TRBD1. The sample taken for sequencing was naive CD4+ T cells from PBMCs. The sample's subset: CD45RA+ positively selected. In DNA, the CDR3 is TGTGCCAGCAGCCGATTAGGGACAGGGATTTACAATGAGCAGTTCTTC. Protein sequence: CASSRLGTGIYNEQFF.